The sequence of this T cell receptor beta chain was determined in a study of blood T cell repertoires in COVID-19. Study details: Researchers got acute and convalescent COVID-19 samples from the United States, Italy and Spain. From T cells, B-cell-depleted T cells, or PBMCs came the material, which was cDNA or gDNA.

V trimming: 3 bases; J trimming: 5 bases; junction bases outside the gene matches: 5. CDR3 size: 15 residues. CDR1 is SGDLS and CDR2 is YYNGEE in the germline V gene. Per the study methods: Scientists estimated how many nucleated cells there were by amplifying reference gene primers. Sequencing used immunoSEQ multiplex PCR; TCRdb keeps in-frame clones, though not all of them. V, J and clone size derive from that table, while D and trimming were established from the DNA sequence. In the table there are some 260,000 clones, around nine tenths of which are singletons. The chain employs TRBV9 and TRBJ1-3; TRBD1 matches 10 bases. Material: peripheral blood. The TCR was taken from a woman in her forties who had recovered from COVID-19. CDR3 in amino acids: CASSGRDRGRNTIYF. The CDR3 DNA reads TGTGCCAGCAGCGGACGGGACAGGGGAAGAAACACCATATATTTT. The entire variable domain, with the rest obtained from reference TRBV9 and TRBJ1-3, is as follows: DSGVTQTPKHLITATGQRVTLRCSPRSGDLSVYWYQQSLDQGLQFLIQYYNGEERAKGNILERFSAQQFPDLHSELNLSSLELGDSALYFCASSGRDRGRNTIYFGEGSWLTVV.